This TCR beta chain was recorded in a study of PD-1 blockade in classical Hodgkin lymphoma. The length of the CDR3 is 14 residues. Germline CDR1 reads MRHNA; CDR2 reads SNTAGT. Germline trimming cut 5 bases from V and 3 bases from J; bases unmatched to any gene: 2. Notes on this clone: Its antigen is still unknown.

Only in-frame clones appear in the TCRdb table, and some are missing; sequencing was by immunoSEQ multiplex PCR. The repertoire has 15,000 to 20,000 clones, roughly 63% of them found once; the top ten carry around 8.3%. Findings and caveats of the study: Whereas CD4+ TCR diversity had risen significantly by C4D1, CD8+ TCR diversity had not. Reports indicated that newly diagnosed patients had lower baseline TCR diversity than healthy donors did.

The patients all showed relapse after autologous stem cell transplantation, while their brentuximab vedotin exposure varied. Complete response, partial response or progressive disease constituted the best response categories observed. The sequencing used peripheral blood mononuclear cells (PBMCs), collected before the second cycle of nivolumab. The chain combines TRBV6-4 with TRBJ2-2; 8 positions agree with TRBD2. The clonotype originates from a human donor with classical Hodgkin lymphoma. The CDR3 nucleotides read TGTGCCAGCAGTTCACTAGCGGACACCGGGGAGCTGTTTTTT. It codes for CASSSLADTGELFF.